The 32 T cell receptor beta chains below come from one sample, sequenced in a study of blood T cell repertoires in COVID-19. The repertoire was sequenced with immunoSEQ multiplex PCR; TCRdb's copy has only in-frame clones and lacks some. The data hold almost 85,000 clones, with 83% observed a single time. Sample: peripheral blood. The receptors were sampled from a man older than 75 with active or convalescent COVID-19.

This clone occurred a few times. This chain uses TRBV7-2 with TRBJ2-5, with 8 bases fitting TRBD1. The CDR3 runs 15 residues. CDR1 and CDR2 (germline): SGHTA, FQGNSA. V lost 3 bases and J lost 4; bases outside the gene matches: 7. DNA of the CDR3: TGTGCCAGCAGCTTCGGACAGGGAAGAGGAGAGACCCAGTACTTC. It yields the protein CASSFGQGRGETQYF.

The chain is built from TRBV15 and TRBJ2-5; 7 bases map to TRBD1. The germline V gene has CDR1 LNHNV and CDR2 YYDKDF (reference sequence). The CDR3 runs to 15 residues. V lost 5 bases and J lost 2; bases outside the gene matches: 8. CDR3 in DNA: TGTGCCACCAGCCAAGGACAGGCTCAACAAGAGACCCAGTACTTC. This sequence encodes CATSQGQAQQETQYF.

The chain uses TRBV5-1 and TRBJ1-1; the D is unclear. This CDR3 region has 12 residues. The germline V gene has CDR1 SGHRS and CDR2 YFSETQ. V dropped 0 bases and J dropped 10 bases, with 10 bases sitting between them. CDR3 nucleotides: TGCGCCAGCAGCTTGGTAGGGAGCGGAGCTTTCTTT. Translation gives CASSLVGSGAFF.

This chain uses TRBV6-2 or TRBV6-3 with TRBJ1-3, with 7 bases lining up with TRBD1. The CDR3 covers 15 residues. The V and J ends lost 6 bases and 0 bases, in that order; junction bases with no gene match: 5. The germline V gene has CDR1 MNHEY and CDR2 SVGEGT. CDR3 amino acids: CASSPQGISGNTIYF. The CDR3 coding sequence is TGTGCCAGCAGCCCACAGGGGATCTCTGGAAACACCATATATTTT.

V is TRBV5-1 and J is TRBJ1-3; D is uncertain. V dropped 0 bases and J dropped 0 bases, with 7 bases sitting between them. The CDR3 runs to 15 residues. Germline V gives CDR1 SGHRS, CDR2 YFSETQ. The CDR3 nucleotides read TGCGCCAGCAGCTTGGAAGGGAGCTCTGGAAACACCATATATTTT. It specifies CASSLEGSSGNTIYF.

This sequence joins TRBV6-2 or TRBV6-3 and TRBJ2-1; D call uncertain. V lost 4 bases to trimming and J lost 0 bases, with 4 bases between them. This CDR3 is built from 13 residues. Germline CDR1 is MNHEY and CDR2 is SVGEGT. The CDR3 loop reads CASSSSSYNEQFF. DNA for the CDR3: TGTGCCAGCAGTTCGAGCTCCTACAATGAGCAGTTCTTC.

This chain connects TRBV6-1 to TRBJ2-3, with D perhaps matching TRBD2 (5 bases). Deletions cut 1 base from V and 12 bases from J, with 17 bases between. CDR3 size: 14 residues. CDR1 is MNHNS, CDR2 SASEGT, per germline. The CDR3 DNA follows: TGTGCCAGCAGTGAAGAAAGTTGGGCGAGCGGACAGTATTTT. Amino acids: CASSEESWASGQYF.

The gene calls are TRBV19 and TRBJ1-5; D is undetermined. Germline CDR1 is LNHDA and CDR2 is SQIVND (reference sequence). With 2 bases removed from V and 0 bases from J, the gap between germline ends came to 8 bases. This CDR3 has 15 amino acids. Written as DNA, the CDR3 is TGTGCCAGTAGTATACAGTTTTATAGCAATCAGCCCCAGCATTTT. It is translated as CASSIQFYSNQPQHF.

V gene TRBV10-3 combines with J gene TRBJ1-5, with 7 positions matching TRBD1. Germline values: CDR1 ENHRY, CDR2 SYGVKD. The CDR3 has 13 amino acids. V gave up 5 bases and J gave up 9 bases; unmatched junction bases: 7. CDR3 sequence reads: CAISQTGWWPQHF. DNA for the CDR3: TGTGCCATCAGTCAGACAGGGTGGTGGCCCCAGCATTTT.

J is TRBJ2-6 and V is TRBV2; TRBD1 aligns across 7 bases. Germline V gene data show CDR1 as SNHLY and CDR2 as FYNNEI. The CDR3 consists of 16 residues. V was pared by 6 bases and J by 3 bases, with 8 bases of the junction left unmatched. The CDR3 DNA sequence: TGTGCCAGCAGGAACGACAGGGCAGGTGGGGCCAACGTCCTGACTTTC. Translation: CASRNDRAGGANVLTF. Filled out from reference TRBV2 and TRBJ2-6, the complete variable domain reads EPEVTQTPSHQVTQMGQEVILRCVPISNHLYFYWYRQILGQKVEFLVSFYNNEISEKSEIFDDQFSVERPDGSNFTLKIRSTKLEDSAMYFCASRNDRAGGANVLTFGAGSRLTVL.

The rearrangement links TRBV7-3 to TRBJ1-3, with 7 bases identical to TRBD1. Germline V gives CDR1 SGHTA, CDR2 FQGTGA. The V segment lost 5 bases and the J segment 4 bases; nucleotides outside the gene matches: 8. The CDR3 is 15 residues long. CDR3 sequence: CASSSDRAIGNTIYF. The DNA for the CDR3 is TGTGCCAGCAGCAGCGACAGGGCTATCGGAAACACCATATATTTT.

The V call is TRBV28, the J call TRBJ2-5; 9 bases match TRBD1. V was pared by 6 bases and J by 1 base, with 0 bases of the junction left unmatched. This CDR3 contains 13 residues. Germline V gene data show CDR1 as MDHEN and CDR2 as SYDVKM. CDR3 DNA: TGTGCCAGCAGGACAGGGGGCCAAGAGACCCAGTACTTC. Protein: CASRTGGQETQYF.

This rearrangement joins TRBV19 to TRBJ1-1, with TRBD1 identical over 8 bases. CDR1 is LNHDA, CDR2 SQIVND, per germline (reference sequence). There are 15 residues in the CDR3. J lost 2 bases, V lost 3 bases, and 5 bases had no gene match. CDR3 residues: CASSITGGDNTEAFF. For the CDR3, the DNA is TGTGCCAGTAGTATCACAGGGGGAGATAACACTGAAGCTTTCTTT.

The chain recombines TRBV27 with TRBJ1-2; TRBD1 matches at 7 bases. V shed 5 bases, J shed 3 bases, and the junction held 6 bases outside the gene matches. Germline V gene data show CDR1 as MNHEY and CDR2 as SMNVEV (reference sequence). There are 14 residues in the CDR3. The CDR3 DNA reads TGTGCCAGCAGTCGGGACAGAGTCCACTATGGCTACACCTTC. This translates into CASSRDRVHYGYTF.

Here the CDR3 DNA reads TGCGCCAGCAGTCAAAGGTTAACTCATCGGGGCAATCAGCCCCAGCATTTT. Its translation: CASSQRLTHRGNQPQHF. The V gene is TRBV23-1, the J gene TRBJ1-5; D gene ambiguous. TRBV23-1 is an ORF; its function is uncertain. V was cut by 2 bases and J by 2 bases, with 16 bases left in between. The CDR3 covers 17 residues.

This rearrangement joins TRBV11-1 to TRBJ2-5, with 9 nucleotides matching TRBD1. V trimming: 5 bases; J trimming: 4 bases; junction bases outside the gene matches: 8. This CDR3 is 15 amino acids long. Germline values: CDR1 SGHAT, CDR2 FQDESV (reference sequence). CDR3 residues: CASSPTPTGGETQYF. CDR3 sequence (DNA): TGTGCCAGCAGCCCAACCCCGACAGGGGGAGAGACCCAGTACTTC.

V and J are TRBV6-5 and TRBJ2-7, with 7 bases identical to TRBD1. V lost 6 bases, J lost 1 base, and 9 bases stayed unmatched. Germline V gene lookup returns CDR1 MNHEY and CDR2 SVGAGI. This CDR3 is built from 15 residues. The CDR3 loop is CASRKGQANSYEQYF. CDR3 bases: TGTGCCAGCAGGAAAGGACAGGCTAATTCCTACGAGCAGTACTTC.

The chain joins TRBV14 to TRBJ1-1, with TRBD1 matching over 8 bases. Germline lookup yields CDR1 SGHDN and CDR2 FVKESK. V shed 4 bases and J 0 bases; nucleotides not matched to a gene: 7. This CDR3 contains 16 residues. This CDR3 reads CASSPQGAVMNTEAFF. In DNA, the CDR3 is TGTGCCAGCAGCCCGCAGGGGGCTGTCATGAACACTGAAGCTTTCTTT.

This chain joins TRBV4-3 and TRBJ2-1; 10 bases align to TRBD2. V lost 4 bases to trimming and J lost 8 bases; unmatched junction nucleotides: 8. CDR1 and CDR2 from the germline V gene are LGHNA and YSLEER. There are 15 residues in the CDR3. CDR3 bases: TGCGCCAGCAGCCTGTGGGCTAGCGGGAGCGATGAGCAGTTCTTC. Translation: CASSLWASGSDEQFF.

The chain couples TRBV18 to TRBJ1-5; 10 nucleotides line up with TRBD1. V lost 1 base to trimming and J lost 6 bases; unmatched junction nucleotides: 6. CDR1 is KGHSH and CDR2 is LQKENI in the germline V gene. The CDR3 consists of 16 residues. CDR3 in amino acids: CASSPQGQGNGQPQHF. The DNA for the CDR3 is TGTGCCAGCTCACCACAGGGACAGGGGAACGGTCAGCCCCAGCATTTT.

This chain uses TRBV9 with TRBJ2-2; 9 nucleotides line up with TRBD1. The CDR3 runs 16 residues. With 0 bases clipped from V and 5 bases from J, the junction kept 5 bases outside the gene matches. Germline CDR1 SGDLS, CDR2 YYNGEE. CDR3 coding DNA: TGTGCCAGCAGCGTAGGATGGGACAGGGAAACCGGGGAGCTGTTTTTT. This codes for CASSVGWDRETGELFF.

This clone showed up just a few times. The V and J genes are TRBV5-6 and TRBJ1-3, with 7 bases that match TRBD1. Germline V gene lookup returns CDR1 SGHDT and CDR2 YYEEEE. The CDR3 sequence is 14 residues long. Trimming removed 2 bases from V and 3 bases from J; junction bases left unmatched: 2. CDR3: CASSFQGVGNTIYF. The CDR3 nucleotides read TGTGCCAGCAGCTTCCAGGGGGTTGGAAACACCATATATTTT.

The J gene is TRBJ1-2, the V gene TRBV7-8; 10 nucleotides align to TRBD1. Per germline, CDR1 SGHVS and CDR2 FQNEAQ. The CDR3 extends over 15 amino acids. V lost 5 bases to trimming and J lost 3 bases; unmatched junction nucleotides: 6. CDR3 sequence: CASSATGGGHYGYTF. CDR3 sequence (DNA): TGTGCCAGCAGCGCGACAGGGGGCGGACACTATGGCTACACCTTC.

This chain links TRBV5-6 with TRBJ2-6, with D perhaps TRBD2 (5 bases). Germline CDR1 reads SGHDT; CDR2 reads YYEEEE. The germline V and J ends were trimmed by 5 bases and 1 base, with 10 bases remaining between them. The CDR3 totals 15 residues. The CDR3 nucleotides read TGTGCCAGCAGTTATGAGGGTTCTGGGGCCAACGTCCTGACTTTC. Protein: CASSYEGSGANVLTF.

The V call is TRBV3-1 (or the pseudogene TRBV3-2), the J call TRBJ1-2; TRBD1 is a possible D gene (5 bases). The CDR3 runs to 14 residues. Looked up from germline, CDR1 is LGHDT and CDR2 is YNNKEL (reference sequence). Trimming cost V 2 bases and J 7 bases, with 14 bases left between them. The CDR3: CASSQKGYYSGYTF. The CDR3 nucleotides read TGTGCCAGCAGCCAAAAGGGGTACTACAGTGGCTACACCTTC.

The chain carries TRBV19 and TRBJ2-7, with D perhaps TRBD1 (6 bases). Trimming took off 4 bases at V and 2 bases at J, with 15 bases between the two ends. Germline CDR1 and CDR2: LNHDA and SQIVND (reference sequence). CDR3 size: 15 residues. The CDR3 DNA follows: TGTGCCAGTAGTACTCCCGGACAGCGACCCTACGAGCAGTACTTC. Protein: CASSTPGQRPYEQYF.

The chain uses TRBV28 and TRBJ2-1, with TRBD2 identical over 10 bases. This CDR3 is 16 amino acids long. Germline V gene sequence: CDR1 MDHEN, CDR2 SYDVKM. Trimming at V came to 8 bases and at J to 2 bases, leaving 9 bases not matched to a gene. In DNA, the CDR3 is TGTGCCAGCTGTATTCTAGCGGGAGAGGCCTACAATGAGCAGTTCTTC. Protein product: CASCILAGEAYNEQFF.

The chain couples TRBV5-1 to TRBJ2-7, with D possibly TRBD1 on 7 matching bases. V was clipped by 4 bases and J by 0 bases, with 17 bases between them. Germline V gene lookup returns CDR1 SGHRS and CDR2 YFSETQ. The CDR3 spans 16 residues. The CDR3 region has the DNA TGCGCCAGCAGCGGGGGGCTTGGACAGGTCTCCTACGAGCAGTACTTC. It is translated as CASSGGLGQVSYEQYF.

V usage is TRBV6-5 and J usage is TRBJ2-3; the match to TRBD1 covers 10 bases. The CDR3 totals 14 residues. Unmatched junction bases numbered 6, after V lost 5 bases and J lost 7 bases. Looked up from germline, CDR1 is MNHEY and CDR2 is SVGAGI. CDR3 region: CASSNRDRGNTQYF. The CDR3 nucleotides read TGTGCCAGCAGTAACCGGGACAGGGGTAATACGCAGTATTTT.

The gene calls are TRBV28 and TRBJ2-6; the match to TRBD1 covers 7 bases. This CDR3 has 18 amino acids. The germline CDR1 and CDR2 sequences are MDHEN and SYDVKM. The ends lost 3 bases at V and 0 bases at J; junction bases unmatched: 8. CDR3 residues: CASSFRTGKLSGANVLTF. The CDR3 nucleotides are TGTGCCAGCAGTTTCAGGACAGGAAAACTCTCTGGGGCCAACGTCCTGACTTTC.

The rearrangement joins TRBV6-6 to TRBJ1-1; D possibly corresponds to TRBD1 (6 bases). The CDR3 is made up of 17 amino acids. Trimming took off 5 bases at V and 5 bases at J, with 24 bases between the two ends. Looked up from germline, CDR1 is MNHNY and CDR2 is SVGAGI (reference sequence). CDR3 nucleotide sequence: TGTGCCAGCAGTCCCCAGGTGGGGGGCGGGAGGGGAACTGAAGCTTTCTTT. As protein: CASSPQVGGGRGTEAFF.

The chain combines TRBV28 with TRBJ2-7; 9 bases match TRBD2. Germline V CDR1 and CDR2: MDHEN, SYDVKM. The CDR3 runs to 14 residues. Trimming at V came to 7 bases and at J to 4 bases, leaving 8 bases not matched to a gene. CDR3 residues: CASTLAGVKYEQYF. DNA for the CDR3: TGTGCCAGCACATTAGCGGGAGTGAAGTACGAGCAGTACTTC.